Listed here are 28 T cell receptor beta chains from one sample, sequenced in a study of blood T cell repertoires in COVID-19. Data came from immunoSEQ multiplex PCR; TCRdb stores just in-frame clones and leaves some out. There are approximately 240,000 clones in the sample; 84% occur only once, and about 4% lies in the top ten. Material for sequencing was peripheral blood. These receptors were collected from a man over 45 with acute or convalescent COVID-19.

This clone was observed a single time. V usage is TRBV27 and J usage is TRBJ1-6, with 9 bases matching TRBD1. CDR1 MNHEY and CDR2 SMNVEV come from the germline V gene (reference sequence). V was clipped by 10 bases and J by 7 bases; unmatched bases: 11. CDR3 size: 15 residues. CDR3 region: CATKPGQGRNSPLHF. The CDR3 DNA sequence: TGTGCCACCAAGCCGGGACAGGGAAGAAATTCACCCCTCCACTTT.

J is TRBJ2-3 and V is TRBV19, with 8 bases identical to TRBD2. Germline values: CDR1 LNHDA, CDR2 SQIVND (reference sequence). The J segment lost 2 bases and the V segment lost 4 bases, leaving 11 bases of the junction unmatched. The CDR3 covers 17 residues. The CDR3 coding sequence is TGTGCCAGTAGTACCCTAGGCATAGCGGGGTCCACAGATACGCAGTATTTT. It encodes CASSTLGIAGSTDTQYF.

This clone was observed a few times. This chain links TRBV19 with TRBJ1-2; unclear D gene. CDR3 length: 14 residues. Trimming removed 3 bases at V and 6 bases at J, with 14 bases between. CDR1 and CDR2 from the germline V gene are LNHDA and SQIVND (reference sequence). In DNA, the CDR3 is TGTGCCAGTAGTATCCAAAACCACCGGGATGGCTACACCTTC. This sequence encodes CASSIQNHRDGYTF.

The V and J genes are TRBV3-1 (or the pseudogene TRBV3-2) and TRBJ1-1; tentative D call: TRBD1 (6 bases). Looked up from germline, CDR1 is LGHDT and CDR2 is YNNKEL (reference sequence). This CDR3 region has 14 residues. V was trimmed by 3 bases and J by 2 bases, leaving 10 bases between them. Here the CDR3 DNA reads TGTGCCAGCAGCCAGTCGACAGGAAACACTGAAGCTTTCTTT. Translated: CASSQSTGNTEAFF.

The chain joins TRBV18 to TRBJ2-1, with TRBD1 as a possible D gene (6 bases). The CDR3 totals 14 residues. The V end was cut by 4 bases, the J end by 1 base, with 8 bases between. Germline assignment: CDR1 KGHSH and CDR2 LQKENI. In DNA form, the CDR3 reads TGTGCCAGCTCACGCAGGGGTTCCTACAATGAGCAGTTCTTC. Residues: CASSRRGSYNEQFF.

This sequence joins TRBV10-1 and TRBJ2-1; D unclear. The V gene's germline CDR1 is WNHNN and CDR2 SYGVQD (reference sequence). This CDR3 comprises 13 residues. Trimming stripped 0 bases from V and 7 bases from J, with 7 bases between. The DNA for the CDR3 is TGCGCCAGCAGTGAGTCCTTTGAGAATGAGCAGTTCTTC. It is translated as CASSESFENEQFF.

The chain uses TRBV21-1 and TRBJ1-6; TRBD1, the table's D call, lacks a check against the DNA. TRBV21-1 is a documented pseudogene. The CDR3 has 15 residues. The CDR3 reads CARTGGFCASPPLHF. CDR3 bases: TGTGCCAGGACAGGGGGATTTTGTGCGAGTCCACCCCTCCACTTT.

The chain uses TRBV11-3 and TRBJ2-2, with 9 bases fitting TRBD2. Germline loops: CDR1 SGHNT, CDR2 YENEEA. J gave up 3 bases and V 1 base, and 9 bases lay outside the gene matches. The CDR3 consists of 18 residues. The CDR3: CASSLGGGRAGDTGELFF. CDR3 bases: TGTGCCAGCAGCTTAGGGGGCGGGAGGGCCGGCGACACCGGGGAGCTGTTTTTT.

The rearrangement links TRBV5-5 to TRBJ1-6, with 7 bases identical to TRBD1. Per germline, CDR1 SGHKS and CDR2 YYEKEE (reference sequence). The V and J ends lost 4 bases and 7 bases, in that order; junction bases with no gene match: 11. The CDR3 has 16 amino acids. The CDR3 DNA follows: TGTGCCAGCAGCCTAAACCCGGGACAGAGGAATTCACCCCTCCACTTT. Protein sequence: CASSLNPGQRNSPLHF.

The V call is TRBV7-9, the J call TRBJ2-7; D perhaps matches TRBD1 (6 bases). CDR3 length equals 13 residues. Trimming cost V 4 bases and J 4 bases, with 11 bases left between them. Germline CDR1 reads SEHNR; CDR2 reads FQNEAQ (reference sequence). The CDR3 DNA is TGTGCCAGCAGCTCTCGGACAGCGTACGAGCAGTACTTC. This sequence encodes CASSSRTAYEQYF.

As to this clone: Other DNA sequences from this sample encode an identical CDR3 as well. This rearrangement joins TRBV11-2 to TRBJ2-7; possible D gene TRBD1, 5 bases. CDR1 is SGHAT and CDR2 is FQNNGV in the germline V gene. The CDR3 contains 13 residues. Deletions cut 1 base from V and 2 bases from J, with 6 bases between. As DNA, the CDR3 is TGTGCCAGCAGCTTAGGACAGACCTACGAGCAGTACTTC. This translates into CASSLGQTYEQYF.

The rearrangement links TRBV7-9 to TRBJ1-3; tentative D call: TRBD1 (5 bases). Germline V gene data show CDR1 as SEHNR and CDR2 as FQNEAQ (reference sequence). CDR3 length equals 13 residues. The germline V and J ends were trimmed by 5 bases and 4 bases, with 9 bases remaining between them. The CDR3 here is CASSQGEGNTIYF. CDR3 in DNA: TGTGCCAGCAGCCAAGGGGAAGGAAACACCATATATTTT.

V gene TRBV7-8 combines with J gene TRBJ2-6, with a tentative D call TRBD2 (7 bases). V was trimmed by 2 bases and J by 0 bases, leaving 11 bases between them. CDR3 length: 17 residues. Germline CDR1 reads SGHVS; CDR2 reads FQNEAQ. The CDR3 sequence: CASSLRRGLSGANVLTF. Written as DNA, the CDR3 is TGTGCCAGCAGCTTAAGGCGGGGGCTCTCTGGGGCCAACGTCCTGACTTTC.

This clone came up a few times. The rearrangement joins TRBV19 to TRBJ1-5; TRBD1 aligns across 7 bases. Germline V gene data show CDR1 as LNHDA and CDR2 as SQIVND (reference sequence). The CDR3 has 15 amino acids. V shed 4 bases, J shed 2 bases, and the junction held 5 bases outside the gene matches. CDR3 region: CASSRGGGGNQPQHF. In DNA form, the CDR3 reads TGTGCCAGTAGTAGAGGGGGCGGAGGCAATCAGCCCCAGCATTTT.

This clone was found once. This chain connects TRBV3-1 (or the pseudogene TRBV3-2) to TRBJ2-3, with a weak D call TRBD2 (6 bases). Germline CDR1 reads LGHDT; CDR2 reads YNNKEL (reference sequence). V lost 4 bases, J lost 3 bases, and 11 bases lay in between. This CDR3 has 14 residues. This CDR3 reads CASSRGTSTDTQYF. The DNA for the CDR3 is TGTGCCAGCAGCCGCGGGACTTCGACAGATACGCAGTATTTT.

The J gene is TRBJ1-5, the V gene TRBV2; 7 bases line up with TRBD1. Germline loops: CDR1 SNHLY, CDR2 FYNNEI. Losses at the gene ends were 7 bases for V and 4 bases for J; bases not matched to a gene: 10. This CDR3 spans 15 amino acids. CDR3 protein: CASNAQGQRNQPQHF. CDR3 nucleotide sequence: TGTGCCAGCAATGCTCAGGGACAGAGAAATCAGCCCCAGCATTTT.

Concerning this clone: This specimen includes other DNA sequences encoding the same CDR3. The rearrangement uses TRBV28 and TRBJ2-7, with 10 bases aligning to TRBD1. Trimming removed 5 bases from V and 7 bases from J; junction bases left unmatched: 5. The CDR3 is 13 residues long. Germline assignment: CDR1 MDHEN and CDR2 SYDVKM. Written as DNA, the CDR3 is TGTGCCAGCAGTCCCGGACAGGGGGGTGAGCAGTACTTC. It encodes CASSPGQGGEQYF.

The genes are TRBV13 and TRBJ2-7, with a tentative D call TRBD2 (5 bases). This CDR3 comprises 16 residues. V shed 2 bases and J shed 1 base, with 15 bases lying between them. CDR1 is PRHDT and CDR2 is FYEKMQ in the germline V gene (reference sequence). The CDR3 loop reads CASSLNTGISSYEQYF. CDR3 coding DNA: TGTGCCAGCAGCTTAAATACCGGGATTTCGTCCTACGAGCAGTACTTC.

This sequence joins TRBV7-8 and TRBJ2-2; D is unclear. V shed 3 bases and J shed 6 bases, with 5 bases lying between them. Germline CDR1 reads SGHVS; CDR2 reads FQNEAQ. The CDR3 length is 12 residues. CDR3 region: CASSFLSGELFF. CDR3 nucleotide sequence: TGTGCCAGCAGCTTCCTTTCCGGGGAGCTGTTTTTT.

This chain uses TRBV4-1 with TRBJ1-1; TRBD1 agrees at 8 bases. CDR3 length equals 16 residues. Germline lookup yields CDR1 MGHRA and CDR2 YSYEKL. The V and J ends lost 3 bases and 0 bases, in that order; junction bases with no gene match: 6. The chain's CDR3 is CASSHSPDRVNTEAFF. CDR3 nucleotides: TGCGCCAGCAGCCATTCTCCGGACAGGGTGAACACTGAAGCTTTCTTT.

CDR3 loop: CATSDHDRENEQFF. CDR3 nucleotides: TGTGCCACCAGTGATCACGACAGGGAGAATGAGCAGTTCTTC. The V gene is TRBV24-1, the J gene TRBJ2-1; 7 bases line up with TRBD1. The V gene's germline CDR1 is KGHDR and CDR2 SFDVKD. The trim removed 3 bases at V and 7 bases at J, leaving 5 bases unmatched. The CDR3 spans 14 residues.

J is TRBJ2-5 and V is TRBV27; TRBD1 aligns across 11 bases. V shed 8 bases and J 4 bases; nucleotides not matched to a gene: 0. Germline V gene sequence: CDR1 MNHEY, CDR2 SMNVEV (reference sequence). This CDR3 comprises 12 residues. The CDR3 sequence: CASGTGGETQYF. The DNA of the CDR3 is TGTGCCAGCGGGACAGGGGGAGAGACCCAGTACTTC.

This chain uses TRBV19 with TRBJ2-1, with 10 bases fitting TRBD2. The V gene end was trimmed by 3 bases and the J gene end by 7 bases; junction bases not matched to a gene: 6. The CDR3 is made up of 15 amino acids. CDR1 LNHDA and CDR2 SQIVND come from the germline V gene (reference sequence). The DNA of the CDR3 is TGTGCCAGTAGTATCCCTAGCGGGAGCCGTAATGAGCAGTTCTTC. This encodes CASSIPSGSRNEQFF.

The chain couples TRBV7-9 to TRBJ1-1; D remains ambiguous. The germline V and J ends were trimmed by 5 bases and 1 base, with 5 bases remaining between them. Germline V gene lookup returns CDR1 SEHNR and CDR2 FQNEAQ (reference sequence). The CDR3 spans 12 residues. This CDR3 reads CASSAGNTEAFF. The CDR3 nucleotides are TGTGCCAGCAGCGCGGGGAACACTGAAGCTTTCTTT.

The chain uses TRBV30 and TRBJ1-3; 11 bases agree with TRBD1. Per germline, CDR1 GTSNPN and CDR2 SVGIG (reference sequence). The CDR3 runs to 16 residues. V shed 5 bases, J shed 1 base, and the junction held 7 bases outside the gene matches. The CDR3 sequence is CAWEWGTGGSGNTIYF. CDR3 nucleotides: TGTGCCTGGGAATGGGGGACAGGGGGATCTGGAAACACCATATATTTT.

V usage is TRBV5-5 and J usage is TRBJ2-2, with 8 bases identical to TRBD1. The CDR3 covers 15 residues. Trimming removed 4 bases from V and 3 bases from J; junction bases left unmatched: 5. Per germline, CDR1 SGHKS and CDR2 YYEKEE (reference sequence). CDR3: CASSPRQGYTGELFF. In nucleotides, the CDR3 is TGTGCCAGCAGCCCTCGACAGGGGTACACCGGGGAGCTGTTTTTT. The entire variable domain, with the rest obtained from reference TRBV5-5 and TRBJ2-2, is as follows: DAGVTQSPTHLIKTRGQQVTLRCSPISGHKSVSWYQQVLGQGPQFIFQYYEKEERGRGNFPDRFSARQFPNYSSELNVNALLLGDSALYLCASSPRQGYTGELFFGEGSRLTVL.

The chain is built from TRBV25-1 and TRBJ1-1, with D uncertain. The CDR3 contains 15 residues. Trimming took off 8 bases at V and 4 bases at J, with 20 bases between the two ends. The germline V gene has CDR1 MGHDK and CDR2 SYGVNS. CDR3 residues: CASLDSGIRATEAFF. CDR3 nucleotide sequence: TGTGCCAGCCTTGATTCGGGAATAAGGGCCACTGAAGCTTTCTTT. Drawing the rest from reference TRBV25-1 and TRBJ1-1, the complete variable domain is EADIYQTPRYLVIGTGKKITLECSQTMGHDKMYWYQQDPGMELHLIHYSYGVNSTEKGDLSSESTVSRIRTEHFPLTLESARPSHTSQYLCASLDSGIRATEAFFGQGTRLTVV.

The rearrangement links TRBV27 to TRBJ2-4, with D maybe TRBD1 (6 bases). The length of the CDR3 is 17 residues. V shed 6 bases and J shed 0 bases, with 18 bases lying between them. Germline V gene data show CDR1 as MNHEY and CDR2 as SMNVEV (reference sequence). CDR3 in DNA: TGTGCCAGCAGGCCCTGGGGGCTTAATCTAGCCAAAAACATTCAGTACTTC. It translates to CASRPWGLNLAKNIQYF.